This TCR beta chain is from a study of blood T cell repertoires in COVID-19. From germline, CDR1 is GTSNPN and CDR2 SVGIG (reference sequence). CDR3 size: 14 residues. V lost 1 base and J lost 5; bases outside the gene matches: 7. This table comes from immunoSEQ multiplex PCR, and its TCRdb copy is limited to in-frame clones, with some not included. The sample lists about 260,000 clones, 75% to 90% seen once, with about 3.1% in the top ten. This sequence was found in a woman between 40 and 55 years old who had been exposed to COVID-19. Sequencing used PBMCs or T cells enriched from blood (not recorded which). This chain uses TRBV30 with TRBJ2-7; 8 bases fit TRBD1. CDR3 in amino acids: CAWSAGQQGDEQYF. The DNA of the CDR3 is TGTGCCTGGAGTGCAGGACAACAGGGGGACGAGCAGTACTTC.